This T cell receptor (beta chain) came from a study of monozygotic twins with inflammatory bowel disease. TCRdb reanalyzed the 5' RACE reads, giving one entry per CDR3 protein sequence and no DNA. The sample table sets out some 150,000 distinct CDR3 sequences. The CDR3 contains 14 residues. Germline V lookup: CDR1 KGHSH, CDR2 LQKENI. This chain joins TRBV18 and TRBJ1-2. The sequence was obtained from a human donor with ulcerative colitis or Crohn's disease, or a healthy co-twin of an affected twin (not recorded which). The sample taken for sequencing was blood. CDR3 in amino acids: CASSPPGGRGGYTF.